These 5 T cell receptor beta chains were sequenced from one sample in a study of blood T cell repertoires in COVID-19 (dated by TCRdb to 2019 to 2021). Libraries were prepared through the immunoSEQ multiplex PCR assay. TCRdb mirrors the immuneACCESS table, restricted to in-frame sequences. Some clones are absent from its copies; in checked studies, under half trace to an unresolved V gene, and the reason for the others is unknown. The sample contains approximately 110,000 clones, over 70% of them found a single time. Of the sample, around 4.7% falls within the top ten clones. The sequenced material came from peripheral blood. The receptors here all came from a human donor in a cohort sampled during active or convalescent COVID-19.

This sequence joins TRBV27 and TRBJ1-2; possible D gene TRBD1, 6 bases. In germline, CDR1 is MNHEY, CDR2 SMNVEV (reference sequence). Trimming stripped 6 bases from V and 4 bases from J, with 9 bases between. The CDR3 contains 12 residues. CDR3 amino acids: CASSIQGYGYTF. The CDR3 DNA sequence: TGTGCCAGCAGCATACAGGGCTATGGCTACACCTTC.

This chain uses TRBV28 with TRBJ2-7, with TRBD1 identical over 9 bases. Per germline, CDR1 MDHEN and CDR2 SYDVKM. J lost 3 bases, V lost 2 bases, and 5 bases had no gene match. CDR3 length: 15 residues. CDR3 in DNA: TGTGCCAGCAGTTTAAGCGGGACAGGGCTCTACGAGCAGTACTTC. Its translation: CASSLSGTGLYEQYF.

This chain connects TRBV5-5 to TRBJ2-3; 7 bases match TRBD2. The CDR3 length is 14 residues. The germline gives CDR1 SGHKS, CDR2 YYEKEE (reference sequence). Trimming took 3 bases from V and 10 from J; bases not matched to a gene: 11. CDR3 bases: TGTGCCAGCAGCTACAAACCCCCCGGGGGGTCGCAGTATTTT. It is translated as CASSYKPPGGSQYF.

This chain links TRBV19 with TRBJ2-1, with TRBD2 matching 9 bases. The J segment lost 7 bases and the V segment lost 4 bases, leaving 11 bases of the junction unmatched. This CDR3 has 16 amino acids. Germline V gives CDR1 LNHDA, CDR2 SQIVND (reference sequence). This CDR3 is CASSRASGAILNEQFF. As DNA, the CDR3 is TGTGCCAGTAGTAGAGCTAGCGGGGCCATTTTGAATGAGCAGTTCTTC.

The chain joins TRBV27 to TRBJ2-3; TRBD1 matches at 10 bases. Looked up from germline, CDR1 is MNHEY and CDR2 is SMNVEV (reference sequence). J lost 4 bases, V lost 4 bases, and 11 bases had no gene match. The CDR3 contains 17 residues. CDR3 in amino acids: CASSSTAGTGVSDTQYF. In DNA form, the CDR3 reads TGTGCCAGCAGTTCCACCGCCGGGACAGGGGTTTCAGATACGCAGTATTTT.